The 12 T cell receptor beta chains presented below share a single source sample, sequenced in a study of blood T cell repertoires in COVID-19. Some clones are missing from TCRdb's copy, which holds only in-frame ones; the method was immunoSEQ multiplex PCR. The sample has under 85,000 clones; around 90% are singletons. Material for sequencing was peripheral blood. The receptors shown here come from a woman of 80 years or more with active or convalescent COVID-19.

Comment on this clone: An end of the junction differs from the germline gene, which may be a read error. CDR3 nucleotide sequence: TGTGCCAGCAGCCTAAGGACTAGCGACAACGAGCAGTTCTTC. Its protein product is CASSLRTSDNEQFF. The rearrangement joins TRBV5-4 to TRBJ2-1; 9 bases match TRBD2. This CDR3 region has 14 residues. CDR1 SGHNT and CDR2 YYREEE come from the germline V gene (reference sequence). The full variable domain, in which reference TRBV5-4 and TRBJ2-1 provide the parts outside the CDR3, is ETGVTQSPTHLIKTRGQQVTLRCSSQSGHNTVSWYQQALGQGPQFIFQYYREEENGRGNFPPRFSGLQFPNYSSELNVNALELDDSALYLCASSLRTSDNEQFFGPGTRLTVL.

This clone has more than one count but fewer than ten. V and J are TRBV7-2 and TRBJ1-5; 7 bases match TRBD1. The CDR3 runs to 16 residues. The V segment lost 5 bases and the J segment 2 bases; nucleotides outside the gene matches: 9. Germline CDR1 reads SGHTA; CDR2 reads FQGNSA. The CDR3 sequence: CASSQQGMGGNQPQHF. DNA of the CDR3: TGTGCCAGCAGCCAACAGGGGATGGGGGGCAATCAGCCCCAGCATTTT.

The chain employs TRBV5-4 and TRBJ1-4, with D tentatively TRBD1 (6 bases). This CDR3 has 17 residues. The V gene lost 3 bases and the J gene lost 1 base, with 16 bases spanning the gap. Looked up from germline, CDR1 is SGHNT and CDR2 is YYREEE (reference sequence). The CDR3 protein is CASSSGEGGVTNEKLFF. The CDR3 bases are TGTGCCAGCAGCTCCGGGGAAGGGGGTGTAACTAATGAAAAACTGTTTTTT.

The chain couples TRBV7-2 to TRBJ2-7; TRBD2 agrees at 15 bases. The CDR3 spans 16 residues. Looked up from germline, CDR1 is SGHTA and CDR2 is FQGNSA. The ends lost 1 base at V and 7 bases at J; junction bases unmatched: 5. The CDR3 loop reads CASSLGRGLAGGEQYF. Here the CDR3 DNA reads TGTGCCAGCAGCTTAGGCAGAGGACTAGCGGGAGGGGAGCAGTACTTC.

The chain couples TRBV30 to TRBJ2-5; D remains ambiguous. The CDR3 spans 10 residues. Per the germline V gene, CDR1 is GTSNPN and CDR2 is SVGIG (reference sequence). V was clipped by 3 bases and J by 5 bases, with 4 bases between them. The CDR3 DNA sequence: TGTGCCTGGAGGAGGGAGACCCAGTACTTC. Translated, it gives CAWRRETQYF. The entire variable domain, with the rest obtained from reference TRBV30 and TRBJ2-5, is as follows: SQTIHQWPATLVQPVGSPLSLECTVEGTSNPNLYWYRQAAGRGLQLLFYSVGIGQISSEVPQNLSASRPQDRQFILSSKKLLLSDSGFYLCAWRRETQYFGPGTRLLVL.

The chain joins TRBV9 to TRBJ2-5; maybe TRBD1 (5 bases). CDR1 SGDLS and CDR2 YYNGEE come from the germline V gene. The CDR3 is made up of 15 amino acids. V gave up 0 bases and J gave up 5 bases, with 14 bases separating them. The CDR3 loop is CASSVVPGWSETQYF. The CDR3, as DNA: TGTGCCAGCAGCGTAGTACCAGGGTGGAGTGAGACCCAGTACTTC.

The genes are TRBV7-2 and TRBJ2-3; a possible D gene is TRBD2 (5 bases). Trimming stripped 4 bases from V and 6 bases from J, with 8 bases between. This CDR3 has 12 amino acids. Germline V gene sequence: CDR1 SGHTA, CDR2 FQGNSA. CDR3 bases: TGTGCCAGCAGCTCGGACTCGGATACGCAGTATTTT. This sequence encodes CASSSDSDTQYF.

The rearrangement joins TRBV11-2 to TRBJ2-5; 8 nucleotides agree with TRBD1. Germline CDR1 reads SGHAT; CDR2 reads FQNNGV. The CDR3 sequence is 14 residues long. The trim removed 5 bases at V and 6 bases at J, leaving 8 bases unmatched. CDR3 sequence: CASSAYRGKQTQYF. The DNA of the CDR3 is TGTGCCAGCAGCGCGTACAGGGGGAAGCAGACCCAGTACTTC.

This clone has just one count. The CDR3 nucleotides are TGCGCCAGCAGCAATTTTAGGACTAGCGGCTATATTTCCGCCAATGAGCAGTTCTTC. Translated, it gives CASSNFRTSGYISANEQFF. The rearrangement links TRBV10-1 to TRBJ2-1; TRBD2 agrees at 10 bases. The trim removed 6 bases at V and 6 bases at J, leaving 20 bases unmatched. The CDR3 extends over 19 amino acids. The germline gives CDR1 WNHNN, CDR2 SYGVQD (reference sequence).

The chain recombines TRBV6-4 with TRBJ1-1; D possibly corresponds to TRBD1 (5 bases). Germline lookup yields CDR1 MRHNA and CDR2 SNTAGT. Trimming took 10 bases from V and 6 from J, leaving 18 bases between them. The CDR3 is 13 residues long. CDR3 amino acids: CATRGWEGAEAFF. DNA of the CDR3: TGTGCCACCCGGGGGTGGGAAGGCGCTGAAGCTTTCTTT.

The rearrangement uses TRBV7-2 and TRBJ2-5; TRBD1 aligns across 8 bases. Trimming cost V 1 base and J 4 bases; bases outside gene matches: 11. The germline CDR1 and CDR2 sequences are SGHTA and FQGNSA. The CDR3 runs to 17 residues. DNA of the CDR3: TGTGCCAGCAGCTTAGGTGGGACAGGCCCCCCCTTAGAGACCCAGTACTTC. This codes for CASSLGGTGPPLETQYF.

The table lists this clone with a few counts. The V and J genes are TRBV5-6 and TRBJ1-1, with D possibly matching TRBD1 (5 bases). Germline V gene sequence: CDR1 SGHDT, CDR2 YYEEEE. Trimming left V 6 bases short and J 4 bases short, with 16 bases between. CDR3 length: 14 amino acids. The CDR3 nucleotides are TGTGCCAGCACCTTACTTTGGGGGGGCACTGAAGCTTTCTTT. It yields the protein CASTLLWGGTEAFF.